A selection of T cell receptor beta chains follows, all from one sample in a study of CD8 T cells in ankylosing spondylitis. TCRdb reprocessed the 5' RACE reads with MiXCR, giving one entry per CDR3 protein. The sample holds roughly 700,000 distinct CDR3 sequences, 15% to 20% seen once. Material for sequencing was blood, either unsorted or a sorted T cell fraction (not recorded which). These receptors came from a male donor with ankylosing spondylitis. Each CDR3 is given with its conserved first and last residue. The D gene is left open where the match is weak. For some rows the clone size is stated as once, few or many, or as a class when expanded; others skip it.

TRBV5-5,many,TRBJ1-5,-,15,TGTGCCAGCGGCCTAAAGGGGGGAGGCAATCAGCCCCAGCATTTT,CASGLKGGGNQPQHF
TRBV12-3/TRBV12-4,many,TRBJ2-3,-,17,TGTGCCAGCAGTTCCCGACAAGGGACAAGGGTCGTAAATACGCAGTATTTT,CASSSRQGTRVVNTQYF
TRBV29-1,few,TRBJ2-2,-,13,TGCAGCGTTTGTGGACGGAACACCGGGGAGCTGTTTTTT,CSVCGRNTGELFF
TRBV20-1,-,TRBJ1-1,-,14,TGCAGTGCTAGAGATCGGGGCAGGAGCACTGAAGCTTTCTTT,CSARDRGRSTEAFF
TRBV18,-,TRBJ2-7,-,14,TGTGCCAGCTCACCCGGAAGGGTCACCTACGAGCAGTACTTC,CASSPGRVTYEQYF
TRBV6-5,-,TRBJ2-2,-,15,TGTGCCAGCAGTTATCATGGGCAAAGCACCGGGGAGCTGTTTTTT,CASSYHGQSTGELFF
TRBV7-2,-,TRBJ1-2,-,14,TGTGCCAGCAGCCTAGAATTAGGGGGCTATGGCTACACCTTC,CASSLELGGYGYTF
TRBV4-3,-,TRBJ2-3,TRBD2,18,TGCGCCAGCAGCCAAGATCACGGGTCTAGCGGATTCACAGATACGCAGTATTTT,CASSQDHGSSGFTDTQYF
TRBV28,-,TRBJ2-5,TRBD2,16,TGTGCCAGCAGCCCTAGCGGGGGGGCCCGTCGGGAGACCCAGTACTTC,CASSPSGGARRETQYF
TRBV7-9,-,TRBJ2-7,-,15,TGTGCCAGCAGCTTTTTTAGCGCGGGCTCCTACGAGCAGTACTTC,CASSFFSAGSYEQYF
TRBV2,-,TRBJ1-5,TRBD1,14,TGTGCCAGCACGAGGACAGGGATAAGTCAGCCCCAGCATTTT,CASTRTGISQPQHF
TRBV5-6,many,TRBJ1-2,TRBD1,16,TGTGCCAGCAGCTTGTTGACAGGGAGAACTAACTATGGCTACACCTTC,CASSLLTGRTNYGYTF
TRBV28,-,TRBJ2-7,TRBD2,14,TGTGCCAGCAGGTACCGGGACTACGCCTACGAGCAGTACTTC,CASRYRDYAYEQYF
TRBV7-8,few,TRBJ2-7,-,15,TGTGCCAGCAGCTTAGCGGACATCACTAGATACGAGCAGTACTTC,CASSLADITRYEQYF
TRBV29-1,few,TRBJ2-7,TRBD2,13,TGCAGCGTTAGGGGACTAGTGGACTACGAGCAGTACTTC,CSVRGLVDYEQYF
TRBV12-3/TRBV12-4,many,TRBJ2-2,-,13,TGTGCCAGCAGTTTAAAGAACACCGGGGAGCTGTTTTTT,CASSLKNTGELFF
TRBV7-2,few,TRBJ2-7,-,12,TGTGCCAGCAGCTTAGTCGGCAGGGAGCAGTACTTC,CASSLVGREQYF
TRBV7-8,-,TRBJ2-7,TRBD2,15,TGTGCCAGCAGCTCCCCCGGGCTAGCGGGCTACGAGCAGTACTTC,CASSSPGLAGYEQYF
TRBV11-1,-,TRBJ2-1,TRBD1,15,TGTGCCAGCAGCCCCCGGGACAGGGTATACCATGAGCAGTTCTTC,CASSPRDRVYHEQFF
TRBV10-3,-,TRBJ1-5,-,14,TGTGCCATCAGTGACAGCGGCCCTAATCAGCCCCAGCATTTT,CAISDSGPNQPQHF
TRBV4-1,-,TRBJ2-4,-,18,TGCGCCAGCAGCCAAGAATTCTACCAGTTCGATCCCAAAAACATTCAGTACTTC,CASSQEFYQFDPKNIQYF
TRBV12-3/TRBV12-4,few,TRBJ2-7,TRBD1,14,TGTGCCAGCAACACCGGACAGGCGACCTACGAGCAGTACTTC,CASNTGQATYEQYF
TRBV6-5,-,TRBJ2-7,TRBD1,14,TGTGCCAGCAGTTTCGGACAGGGTCCCGACGAGCAGTACTTC,CASSFGQGPDEQYF
TRBV6-1,-,TRBJ2-1,-,15,TGTGCCAGCAGTGAGCGGGATTTCTCCTACAATGAGCAGTTCTTC,CASSERDFSYNEQFF
TRBV5-1,few,TRBJ2-1,TRBD2,17,TGCGCCAGCAGCTCGAATCTACTAGCGGGAGGGTACAATGAGCAGTTCTTC,CASSSNLLAGGYNEQFF
TRBV5-6,-,TRBJ2-7,-,11,TGTGCCAGCAGCTACGGACTAGAGCAGTACTTC,CASSYGLEQYF
TRBV25-1,few,TRBJ2-5,-,16,TGTGCCAGCAGTGGGAGGATGGGCCAGGGCGAAGAGACCCAGTACTTC,CASSGRMGQGEETQYF
TRBV4-3,-,TRBJ2-7,-,16,TGCGCCAGCAGCCAAGAGAACACACTTCGCGAGGGCGAGCAGTACTTC,CASSQENTLREGEQYF
TRBV7-2,-,TRBJ1-5,-,15,TGTGCCAGCAGCTTGGGACACCATAGCAATCAGCCCCAGCATTTT,CASSLGHHSNQPQHF
TRBV20-1,few,TRBJ1-2,TRBD1,13,TGCAGTGCTCCCCGGACAGGGGGAAGCGGCTACACCTTC,CSAPRTGGSGYTF
TRBV5-1,few,TRBJ2-7,TRBD2,15,TGCGCCAGCAGCTCCCCCGGGACTAGCGGCTACGAGCAGTACTTC,CASSSPGTSGYEQYF
TRBV12-3/TRBV12-4,many,TRBJ2-7,TRBD2,15,TGTGCCAGCAGTTCCTCAGCGGGAGGGGCCTACGAGCAGTACTTC,CASSSSAGGAYEQYF
TRBV20-1,-,TRBJ1-1,-,15,TGCAGTGCTAGAGAGGGCACAGGAATGAACACTGAAGCTTTCTTT,CSAREGTGMNTEAFF
TRBV11-1,few,TRBJ2-4,TRBD2,18,TGTGCCAGCAGCTACAACTCTCTAGCGGGACTAGGTCAAAACATTCAGTACTTC,CASSYNSLAGLGQNIQYF
TRBV29-1,-,TRBJ1-2,-,14,TGCAGCGTTGAAGGGACAGAGCTCCGCTATGGCTACACCTTC,CSVEGTELRYGYTF
TRBV20-1,-,TRBJ1-2,-,12,TGCAGTGCTAGTGAGGGAGGTTATGGCTACACCTTC,CSASEGGYGYTF
TRBV5-1,-,TRBJ1-5,TRBD1,16,TGCGCCAGCAGCTTGTTAGGGGGCGACGGCAATCAGCCCCAGCATTTT,CASSLLGGDGNQPQHF
TRBV12-3/TRBV12-4,-,TRBJ2-5,-,15,TGTGCCACCCGGGGGACAGCGGGGAATCAAGAGACCCAGTACTTC,CATRGTAGNQETQYF
TRBV3-1,few,TRBJ2-3,-,15,TGTGCCAGCAGCCAAGATAACGTACCAGCAGATACGCAGTATTTT,CASSQDNVPADTQYF
TRBV20-1,-,TRBJ2-7,TRBD2,13,TGCAGTGCTAGAGAGCCGGGAGGGGTTCTGCAGTACTTC,CSAREPGGVLQYF
TRBV29-1,few,TRBJ2-3,TRBD2,14,TGCAGCGTCGTCCCGGCGGGGAGGGGAGATACGCAGTATTTT,CSVVPAGRGDTQYF
TRBV6-1,many,TRBJ1-5,-,11,TGTGCCAGCAGTGGAAATCAGCCCCAGCATTTT,CASSGNQPQHF
TRBV6-1,-,TRBJ2-1,TRBD2,17,TGTGCCAGCAGTCTAGTGACTAGCGGGGGGCTCTACAATGAGCAGTTCTTC,CASSLVTSGGLYNEQFF
TRBV9,few,TRBJ2-7,-,14,TGTGCCAGCAGCGAGGGGGGGAGCTCCTACGAGCAGTACTTC,CASSEGGSSYEQYF
TRBV6-2/TRBV6-3,-,TRBJ1-6,TRBD1,15,TGTGCCAGCAGCTTACTCTCGACAGGGTGGTCACCCCTCCACTTT,CASSLLSTGWSPLHF
TRBV20-1,-,TRBJ1-2,-,13,TGCAGTGCTAGCCGGCCCGGGGACTATGGCTACACCTTC,CSASRPGDYGYTF
TRBV7-3,-,TRBJ2-5,-,15,TGTGCCAGCAGCTTAAGTAGCTCCCGGCAAGAGACCCAGTACTTC,CASSLSSSRQETQYF
TRBV5-1,many,TRBJ1-2,TRBD1,14,TGCGCCAGTCAATCAGGGGGCCTCGACTATGGCTACACCTTC,CASQSGGLDYGYTF
TRBV12-3/TRBV12-4,few,TRBJ1-5,TRBD1,16,TGTGCCAGCAGCCCCGGACAGGTTCCTAGCAATCAGCCCCAGCATTTT,CASSPGQVPSNQPQHF
TRBV12-3/TRBV12-4,-,TRBJ1-1,TRBD1,15,TGTGCCAGCTCTCAAACAGGGGGCGCGAACACTGAAGCTTTCTTT,CASSQTGGANTEAFF
TRBV20-1,few,TRBJ1-6,-,15,TGCAGTGCTAGAATGCCGGGAGAACTGATTGTGCCCCTCCACTTT,CSARMPGELIVPLHF
TRBV7-8,many,TRBJ1-2,-,15,TGTGCCAGCAGCCTGAGAACAGATACTAACTATGGCTACACCTTC,CASSLRTDTNYGYTF
TRBV6-6,few,TRBJ1-5,-,13,TGTGCCAGCAGGCAGGGTTATGGTCAGCCCCAGCATTTT,CASRQGYGQPQHF